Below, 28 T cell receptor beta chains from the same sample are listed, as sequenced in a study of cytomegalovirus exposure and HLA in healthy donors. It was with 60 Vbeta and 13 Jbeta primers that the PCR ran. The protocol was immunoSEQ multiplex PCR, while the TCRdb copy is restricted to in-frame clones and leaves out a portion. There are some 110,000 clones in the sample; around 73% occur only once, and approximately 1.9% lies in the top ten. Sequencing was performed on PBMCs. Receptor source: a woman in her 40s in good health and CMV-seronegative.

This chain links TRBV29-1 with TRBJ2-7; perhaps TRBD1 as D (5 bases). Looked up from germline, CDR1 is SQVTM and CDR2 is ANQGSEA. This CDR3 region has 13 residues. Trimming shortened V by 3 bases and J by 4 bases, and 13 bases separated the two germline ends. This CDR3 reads CSVEAMGRYEQYF. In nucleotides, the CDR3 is TGCAGCGTTGAGGCGATGGGGCGTTACGAGCAGTACTTC.

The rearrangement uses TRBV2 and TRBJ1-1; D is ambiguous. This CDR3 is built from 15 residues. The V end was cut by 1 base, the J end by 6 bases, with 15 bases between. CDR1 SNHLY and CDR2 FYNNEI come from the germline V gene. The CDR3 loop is CASSEEVPGVAEAFF. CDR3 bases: TGTGCCAGCAGTGAAGAAGTTCCGGGTGTCGCTGAAGCTTTCTTT.

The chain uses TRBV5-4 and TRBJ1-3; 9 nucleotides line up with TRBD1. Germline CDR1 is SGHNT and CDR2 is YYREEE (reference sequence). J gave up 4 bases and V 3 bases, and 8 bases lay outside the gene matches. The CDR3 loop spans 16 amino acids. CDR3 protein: CASSSGTGRIGNTIYF. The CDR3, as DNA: TGTGCCAGCAGCTCGGGGACAGGGCGCATCGGAAACACCATATATTTT.

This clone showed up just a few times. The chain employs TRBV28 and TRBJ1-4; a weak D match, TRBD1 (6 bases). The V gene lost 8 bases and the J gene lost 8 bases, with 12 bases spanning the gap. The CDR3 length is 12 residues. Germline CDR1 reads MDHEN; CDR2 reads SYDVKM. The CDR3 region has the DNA TGTGCCAGCGGGGGGGGGCTCGAAAAACTGTTTTTT. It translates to CASGGGLEKLFF.

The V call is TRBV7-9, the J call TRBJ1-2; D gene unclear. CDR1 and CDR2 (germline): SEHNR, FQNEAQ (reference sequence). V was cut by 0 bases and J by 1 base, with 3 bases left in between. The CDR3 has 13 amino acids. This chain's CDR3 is CASSLASNYGYTF. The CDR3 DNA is TGTGCCAGCAGCTTAGCCAGTAACTATGGCTACACCTTC.

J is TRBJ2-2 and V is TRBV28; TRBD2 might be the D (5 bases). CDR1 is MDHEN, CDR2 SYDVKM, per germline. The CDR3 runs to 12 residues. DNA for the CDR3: TGTGTACTAGGTTCGAACACCGGGGAGCTGTTTTTT. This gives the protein CVLGSNTGELFF.

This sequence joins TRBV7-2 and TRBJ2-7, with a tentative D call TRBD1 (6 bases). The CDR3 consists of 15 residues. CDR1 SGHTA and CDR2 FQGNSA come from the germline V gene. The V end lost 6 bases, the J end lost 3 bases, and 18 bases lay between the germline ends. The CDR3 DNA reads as TGTGCCAGCAGACCTACAGGGTCAACACTCTACGAGCAGTACTTC. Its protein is CASRPTGSTLYEQYF.

In DNA, the CDR3 is TGTGCCAGCACCCCGTCCGGACAGGGAATTTTCTTCTCCTACGAGCAGTACTTC. Protein: CASTPSGQGIFFSYEQYF. The chain is built from TRBV6-4 and TRBJ2-7; 8 bases are shared with TRBD1. V dropped 7 bases and J dropped 0; count of bases not matched to a gene: 17. This CDR3 has 18 residues. Germline V lookup: CDR1 MRHNA, CDR2 SNTAGT.

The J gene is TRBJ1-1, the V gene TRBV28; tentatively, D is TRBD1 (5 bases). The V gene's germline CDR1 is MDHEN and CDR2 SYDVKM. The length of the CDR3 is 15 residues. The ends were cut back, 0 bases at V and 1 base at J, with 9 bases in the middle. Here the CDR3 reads CASSLWRGENTEAFF. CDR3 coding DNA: TGTGCCAGCAGTTTATGGCGGGGGGAGAACACTGAAGCTTTCTTT.

DNA for the CDR3: TGTGCCAGCAGCTTAGAGGGGGCATTGGCGGGAGCTTTCTTT. It is translated as CASSLEGALAGAFF. The chain employs TRBV7-2 and TRBJ1-1; TRBD1 aligns across 7 bases. V lost 1 base, J lost 10 bases, and 9 bases stayed unmatched. This CDR3 comprises 14 residues. Germline V gene data show CDR1 as SGHTA and CDR2 as FQGNSA.

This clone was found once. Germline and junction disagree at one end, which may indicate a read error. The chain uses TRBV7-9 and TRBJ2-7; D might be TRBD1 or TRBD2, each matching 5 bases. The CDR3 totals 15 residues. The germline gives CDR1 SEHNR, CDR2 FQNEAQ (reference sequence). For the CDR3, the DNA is TGTGCCAGCAGCCTAGCTACAGGTTTCTCCTACGAGCAGTACTTC. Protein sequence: CASSLATGFSYEQYF.

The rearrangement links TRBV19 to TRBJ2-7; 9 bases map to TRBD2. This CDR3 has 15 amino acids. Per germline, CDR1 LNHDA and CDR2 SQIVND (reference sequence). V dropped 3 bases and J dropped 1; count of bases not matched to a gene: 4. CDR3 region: CASSMGSGRSYEQYF. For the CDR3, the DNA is TGTGCCAGTAGTATGGGTAGCGGGAGATCCTACGAGCAGTACTTC.

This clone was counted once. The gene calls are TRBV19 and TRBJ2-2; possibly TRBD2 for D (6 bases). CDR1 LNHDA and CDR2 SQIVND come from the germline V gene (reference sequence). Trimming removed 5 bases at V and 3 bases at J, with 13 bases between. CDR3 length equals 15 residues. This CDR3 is CASSEVAVDTGELFF. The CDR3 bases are TGTGCCAGTAGTGAGGTAGCGGTCGACACCGGGGAGCTGTTTTTT.

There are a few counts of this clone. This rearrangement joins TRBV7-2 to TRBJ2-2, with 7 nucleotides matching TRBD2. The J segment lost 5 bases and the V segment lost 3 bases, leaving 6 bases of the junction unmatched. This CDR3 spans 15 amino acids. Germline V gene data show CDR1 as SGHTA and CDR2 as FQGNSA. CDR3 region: CASSFRVGRTGELFF. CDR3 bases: TGTGCCAGCAGCTTCCGGGTCGGGAGGACCGGGGAGCTGTTTTTT.

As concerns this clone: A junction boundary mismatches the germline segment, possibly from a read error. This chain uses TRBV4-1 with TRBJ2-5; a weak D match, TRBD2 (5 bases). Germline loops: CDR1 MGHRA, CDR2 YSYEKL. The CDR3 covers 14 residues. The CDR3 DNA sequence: TGCGCCAGCAGCCAAGGAGCGGTGCAAGGGACCCAGTACTTC. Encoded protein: CASSQGAVQGTQYF.

The DNA of the CDR3 is TGTGCCAGCAGCCCTAACAGGGCTCGCGATTATGGCTACACCTTC. It translates to CASSPNRARDYGYTF. The genes are TRBV5-8 and TRBJ1-2; tentatively, D is TRBD1 (6 bases). The CDR3 extends over 15 amino acids. CDR1 SGHTS and CDR2 YDEGEE come from the germline V gene. V shed 4 bases and J shed 5 bases, with 18 bases lying between them.

The DNA for the CDR3 is TGTGCCAGCAGCTCCCCCCGGGACAGGGGTCCTTATGGCTACACCTTC. Encoded protein: CASSSPRDRGPYGYTF. The chain couples TRBV13 to TRBJ1-2; 10 positions match TRBD1. This CDR3 contains 16 residues. The trim removed 4 bases at V and 5 bases at J, leaving 10 bases unmatched. CDR1 PRHDT and CDR2 FYEKMQ come from the germline V gene (reference sequence).

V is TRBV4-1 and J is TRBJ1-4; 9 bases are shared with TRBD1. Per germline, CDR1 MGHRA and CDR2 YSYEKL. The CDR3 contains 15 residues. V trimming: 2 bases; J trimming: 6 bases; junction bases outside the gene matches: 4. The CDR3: CASSQTGGEDEKLFF. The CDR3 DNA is TGCGCCAGCAGCCAAACAGGGGGCGAAGATGAAAAACTGTTTTTT.

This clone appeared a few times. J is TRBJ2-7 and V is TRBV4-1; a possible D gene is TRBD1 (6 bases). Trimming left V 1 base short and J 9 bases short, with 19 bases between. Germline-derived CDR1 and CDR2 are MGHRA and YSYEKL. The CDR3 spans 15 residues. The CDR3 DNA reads TGCGCCAGCAGCCAAGTGTACGGAAGGGGGAATGGGCAGTACTTC. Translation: CASSQVYGRGNGQYF.

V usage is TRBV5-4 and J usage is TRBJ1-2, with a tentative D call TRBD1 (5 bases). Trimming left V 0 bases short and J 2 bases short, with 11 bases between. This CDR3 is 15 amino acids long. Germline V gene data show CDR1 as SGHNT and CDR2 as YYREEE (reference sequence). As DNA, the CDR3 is TGTGCCAGCAGCTTGGCAGGGAGGGCCAACTATGGCTACACCTTC. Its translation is CASSLAGRANYGYTF.

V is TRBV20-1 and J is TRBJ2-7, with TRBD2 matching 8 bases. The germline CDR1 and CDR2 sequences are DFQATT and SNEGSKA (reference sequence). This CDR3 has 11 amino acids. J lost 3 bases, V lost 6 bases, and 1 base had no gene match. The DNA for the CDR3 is TGCAGTGCCGGGAGGGACTACGAGCAGTACTTC. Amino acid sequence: CSAGRDYEQYF.

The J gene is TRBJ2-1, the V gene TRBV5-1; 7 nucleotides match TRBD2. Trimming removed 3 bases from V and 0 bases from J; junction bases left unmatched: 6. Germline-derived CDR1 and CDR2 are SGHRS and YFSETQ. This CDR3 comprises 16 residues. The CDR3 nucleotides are TGCGCCAGCAGCTCCACTAGCGCCAGCTCCTACAATGAGCAGTTCTTC. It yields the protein CASSSTSASSYNEQFF.

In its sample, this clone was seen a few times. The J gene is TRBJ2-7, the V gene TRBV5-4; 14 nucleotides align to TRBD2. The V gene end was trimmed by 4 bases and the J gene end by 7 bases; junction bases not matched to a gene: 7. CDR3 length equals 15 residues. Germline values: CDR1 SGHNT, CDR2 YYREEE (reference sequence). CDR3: CASSPGTSGSEEQYF. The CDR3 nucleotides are TGTGCCAGCAGCCCAGGGACTAGCGGGAGTGAAGAGCAGTACTTC.

CDR3 loop: CASRWSSSGRTYNEQFF. The CDR3 DNA follows: TGTGCCAGCAGATGGTCCTCTAGCGGACGCACCTACAATGAGCAGTTCTTC. This chain uses TRBV28 with TRBJ2-1; the match to TRBD2 covers 7 bases. The CDR3 extends over 17 amino acids. After removal of 6 bases from V and 2 bases from J, the junction contained 13 bases not matched to a gene. Germline values: CDR1 MDHEN, CDR2 SYDVKM.

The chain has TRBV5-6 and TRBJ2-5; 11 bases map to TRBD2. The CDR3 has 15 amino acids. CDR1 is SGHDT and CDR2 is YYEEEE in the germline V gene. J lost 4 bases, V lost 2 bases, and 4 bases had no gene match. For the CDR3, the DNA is TGTGCCAGCAGCTTAGGGACTAGCGGCTTAGAGACCCAGTACTTC. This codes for CASSLGTSGLETQYF.

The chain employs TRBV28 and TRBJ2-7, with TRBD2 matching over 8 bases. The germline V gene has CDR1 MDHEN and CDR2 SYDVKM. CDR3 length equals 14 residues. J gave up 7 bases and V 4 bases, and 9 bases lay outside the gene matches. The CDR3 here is CASSSLAVLGEQYF. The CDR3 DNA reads TGTGCCAGCAGTTCACTAGCGGTCCTCGGGGAGCAGTACTTC.

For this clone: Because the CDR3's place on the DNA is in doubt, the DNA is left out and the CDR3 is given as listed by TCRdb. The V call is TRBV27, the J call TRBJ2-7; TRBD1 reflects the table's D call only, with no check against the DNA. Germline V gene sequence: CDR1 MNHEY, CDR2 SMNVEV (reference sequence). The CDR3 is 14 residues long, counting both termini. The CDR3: CASSSSTGDHEQYF.

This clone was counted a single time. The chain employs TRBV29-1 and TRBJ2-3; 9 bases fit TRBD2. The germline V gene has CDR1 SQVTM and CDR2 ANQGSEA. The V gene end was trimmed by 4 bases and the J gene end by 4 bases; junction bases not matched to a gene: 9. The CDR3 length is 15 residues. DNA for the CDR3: TGCAGCGTTGGGGGAGGGACTAGCTCCCCAGATACGCAGTATTTT. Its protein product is CSVGGGTSSPDTQYF.